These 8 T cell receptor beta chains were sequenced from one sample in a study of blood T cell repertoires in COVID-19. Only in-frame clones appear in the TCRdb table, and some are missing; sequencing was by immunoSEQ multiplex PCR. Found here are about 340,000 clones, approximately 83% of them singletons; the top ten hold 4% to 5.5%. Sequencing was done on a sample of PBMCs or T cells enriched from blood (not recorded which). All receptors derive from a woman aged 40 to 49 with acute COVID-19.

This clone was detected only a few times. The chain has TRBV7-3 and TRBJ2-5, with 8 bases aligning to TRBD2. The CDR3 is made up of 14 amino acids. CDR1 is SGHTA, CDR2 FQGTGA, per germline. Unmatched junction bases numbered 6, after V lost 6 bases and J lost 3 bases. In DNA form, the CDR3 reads TGTGCCAGCAGTACGGGGGGGAATGAAGAGACCCAGTACTTC. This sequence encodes CASSTGGNEETQYF.

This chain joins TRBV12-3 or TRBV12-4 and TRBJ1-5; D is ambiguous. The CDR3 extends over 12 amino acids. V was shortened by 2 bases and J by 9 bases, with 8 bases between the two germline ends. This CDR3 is CASSLFGGPQHF. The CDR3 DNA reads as TGTGCCAGCAGTTTATTTGGAGGGCCCCAGCATTTT.

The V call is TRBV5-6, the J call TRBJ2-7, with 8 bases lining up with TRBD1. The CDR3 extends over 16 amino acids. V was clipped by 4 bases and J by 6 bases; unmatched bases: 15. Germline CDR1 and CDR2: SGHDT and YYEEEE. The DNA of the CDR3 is TGTGCCAGCAGCCGGGGCCAGGGGGCGCTTCTTCTCGAGCAGTACTTC. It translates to CASSRGQGALLLEQYF.

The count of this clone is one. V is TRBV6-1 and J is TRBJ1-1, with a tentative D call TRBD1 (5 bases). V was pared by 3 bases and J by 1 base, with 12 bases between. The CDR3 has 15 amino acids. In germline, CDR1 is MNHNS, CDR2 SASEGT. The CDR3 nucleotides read TGTGCCAGCAGTGATGGGGACTTTGCGAACACTGAAGCTTTCTTT. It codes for CASSDGDFANTEAFF.

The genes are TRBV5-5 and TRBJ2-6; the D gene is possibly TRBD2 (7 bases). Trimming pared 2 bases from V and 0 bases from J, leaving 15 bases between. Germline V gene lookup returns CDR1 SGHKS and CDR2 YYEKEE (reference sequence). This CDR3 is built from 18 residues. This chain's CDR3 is CASSFSAGQTSGANVLTF. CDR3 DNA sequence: TGTGCCAGCAGCTTCTCAGCGGGACAAACCTCTGGGGCCAACGTCCTGACTTTC. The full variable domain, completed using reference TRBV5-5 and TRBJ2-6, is DAGVTQSPTHLIKTRGQQVTLRCSPISGHKSVSWYQQVLGQGPQFIFQYYEKEERGRGNFPDRFSARQFPNYSSELNVNALLLGDSALYLCASSFSAGQTSGANVLTFGAGSRLTVL.

As DNA, the CDR3 is TGCGCCAGCAGCTTGGAAGTGGGCCACATCTCAGGAAACACCATATATTTT. It yields the protein CASSLEVGHISGNTIYF. The chain couples TRBV5-1 to TRBJ1-3; D remains ambiguous. CDR3 length equals 17 residues. V lost 0 bases and J 4 bases, leaving 17 bases between the germline ends. Germline V gene lookup returns CDR1 SGHRS and CDR2 YFSETQ.

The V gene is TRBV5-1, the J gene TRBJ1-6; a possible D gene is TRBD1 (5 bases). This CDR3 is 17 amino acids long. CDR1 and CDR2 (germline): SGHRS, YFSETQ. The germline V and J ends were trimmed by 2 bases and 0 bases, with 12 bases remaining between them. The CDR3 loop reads CASSLGDRSSYNSPLHF. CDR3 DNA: TGCGCCAGCAGCTTAGGCGACAGAAGCTCCTATAATTCACCCCTCCACTTT.

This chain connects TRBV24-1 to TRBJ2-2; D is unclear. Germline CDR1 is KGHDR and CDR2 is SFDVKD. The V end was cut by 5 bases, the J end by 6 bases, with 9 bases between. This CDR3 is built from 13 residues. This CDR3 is CATSAGYSGELFF. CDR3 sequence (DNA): TGTGCCACCAGTGCCGGTTATTCCGGGGAGCTGTTTTTT.